This T cell receptor beta chain was identified in a study of blood T cell repertoires in COVID-19. The length of the CDR3 is 13 residues. Trimming shortened V by 2 bases and J by 11 bases, and 11 bases separated the two germline ends. From germline, CDR1 is SGDLS and CDR2 YYNGEE. Measured with immunoSEQ multiplex PCR; TCRdb has only the in-frame clones, and not every one. The repertoire holds 200,000 to 300,000 clones, with 70% to 90% as singletons. In Seattle, patients joined the study during active infection and were tracked longitudinally. Sequencing input: peripheral blood. This chain joins TRBV9 and TRBJ1-6; the D is unclear. This sequence originates from a man over 45 with COVID-19, enrolled during active disease. This CDR3 is CASSVGQIPPLHF. CDR3 nucleotide sequence: TGTGCCAGCAGCGTTGGGCAGATTCCACCCCTCCACTTT.